The 21 T cell receptor beta chains below all came from one sample that was sequenced in a study of blood T cell repertoires in COVID-19. The data were produced by immunoSEQ multiplex PCR, yet TCRdb's version contains in-frame clones alone and is incomplete. This repertoire shows 120,000 to 150,000 clones, 84% found once; its top ten account for around 3.2%. Sequenced: PBMCs or T cells enriched from blood (not recorded which). The receptors were gathered from a woman between 50 and 59 years old with acute COVID-19.

The chain links TRBV6-1 to TRBJ2-7, with TRBD2 matching over 10 bases. V lost 2 bases, J lost 3 bases, and 16 bases stayed unmatched. This CDR3 has 19 residues. Germline assignment: CDR1 MNHNS and CDR2 SASEGT. CDR3 residues: CASSELASGSGVRDYEQYF. As DNA, the CDR3 is TGTGCCAGCAGTGAACTGGCTAGCGGGAGTGGGGTGAGGGACTACGAGCAGTACTTC.

The V gene is TRBV27, the J gene TRBJ2-7; D is unresolved. The germline V and J ends were trimmed by 5 bases and 3 bases, with 17 bases remaining between them. This CDR3 has 15 amino acids. Germline CDR1 and CDR2: MNHEY and SMNVEV (reference sequence). The CDR3 region is CASSQTPSGVYEQYF. Here the CDR3 DNA reads TGTGCCAGCAGTCAAACGCCGTCCGGTGTCTACGAGCAGTACTTC.

V usage is TRBV28 and J usage is TRBJ1-4; 8 nucleotides line up with TRBD1. Per germline, CDR1 MDHEN and CDR2 SYDVKM. CDR3 length: 16 amino acids. With 5 bases clipped from V and 0 bases from J, the junction kept 5 bases outside the gene matches. The CDR3 loop is CASSRWTGTTNEKLFF. The CDR3 coding sequence is TGTGCCAGCAGTCGATGGACAGGGACAACTAATGAAAAACTGTTTTTT.

This chain's CDR3 is CASSLDRQAYTDTQYF. CDR3 nucleotide sequence: TGTGCCAGCAGCTTAGATCGACAGGCTTACACAGATACGCAGTATTTT. The V call is TRBV7-9, the J call TRBJ2-3; D perhaps matches TRBD1 (6 bases). With 1 base removed from V and 2 bases from J, the gap between germline ends came to 13 bases. The CDR3 is 16 amino acids. The germline V gene encodes CDR1 SEHNR and CDR2 FQNEAQ (reference sequence).

This chain joins TRBV4-1 and TRBJ2-7, with TRBD1 matching over 8 bases. Germline V gene lookup returns CDR1 MGHRA and CDR2 YSYEKL. The CDR3 has 15 residues. With 1 base clipped from V and 3 bases from J, the junction kept 5 bases outside the gene matches. CDR3 DNA sequence: TGCGCCAGCAGCCAAGGGCCACAGGGGGGCTACGAGCAGTACTTC. Amino acids: CASSQGPQGGYEQYF.

V and J are TRBV28 and TRBJ1-2; perhaps TRBD1 as D (6 bases). The ends were cut back, 4 bases at V and 8 bases at J, with 14 bases in the middle. Germline V gene sequence: CDR1 MDHEN, CDR2 SYDVKM. This CDR3 has 13 amino acids. Here the CDR3 DNA reads TGTGCCAGCAGTTGGGGGCGCGAAGGCGGCTACACCTTC. This gives the protein CASSWGREGGYTF.

The chain employs TRBV27 and TRBJ1-3; 7 nucleotides agree with TRBD1. Germline CDR1 MNHEY, CDR2 SMNVEV (reference sequence). This CDR3 region has 17 residues. V gave up 0 bases and J gave up 0 bases; unmatched junction bases: 5. The CDR3 region is CASSLSGQPYSGNTIYF. Here the CDR3 DNA reads TGTGCCAGCAGTTTATCGGGACAGCCATACTCTGGAAACACCATATATTTT.

The CDR3 nucleotides are TGTGCCAGCAAAGTAGTGGGAGGGGGTAATGAGCAGTTCTTC. Protein product: CASKVVGGGNEQFF. The rearrangement joins TRBV7-9 to TRBJ2-1, with D perhaps matching TRBD2 (7 bases). V was trimmed by 7 bases and J by 7 bases, leaving 17 bases between them. Germline V CDR1 and CDR2: SEHNR, FQNEAQ (reference sequence). CDR3 length: 14 amino acids.

The genes are TRBV25-1 and TRBJ1-4; D possibly corresponds to TRBD1 (5 bases). CDR3 length: 14 residues. V lost 2 bases, J lost 3 bases, and 7 bases lay in between. From germline, CDR1 is MGHDK and CDR2 SYGVNS. The CDR3, as DNA: TGTGCCAGCAGTGAAGGGGCGTCTAATGAAAAACTGTTTTTT. Its translation: CASSEGASNEKLFF.

This clone was detected a few times. This sequence joins TRBV7-2 and TRBJ1-1; 9 bases fit TRBD1. With V trimmed by 4 bases and J by 3 bases, 6 bases remained unmatched. This CDR3 has 15 amino acids. CDR1 is SGHTA, CDR2 FQGNSA, per germline. The CDR3 protein is CASSWPGTGYTEAFF. CDR3 nucleotides: TGTGCCAGCAGCTGGCCCGGGACAGGGTACACTGAAGCTTTCTTT.

This chain connects TRBV3-1 (or the pseudogene TRBV3-2) to TRBJ2-5; 10 bases match TRBD2. Per germline, CDR1 LGHDT and CDR2 YNNKEL (reference sequence). This CDR3 has 16 residues. V lost 4 bases and J lost 5; bases outside the gene matches: 10. The CDR3 loop reads CASSPSPGLATETQYF. In DNA form, the CDR3 reads TGTGCCAGCAGCCCGAGCCCGGGACTAGCGACGGAGACCCAGTACTTC.

The chain combines TRBV28 with TRBJ2-3; TRBD1 aligns across 11 bases. Trimming took 7 bases from V and 5 from J; bases not matched to a gene: 8. This CDR3 contains 15 residues. Per germline, CDR1 MDHEN and CDR2 SYDVKM. CDR3 protein: CASTLGQGAIDTQYF. DNA of the CDR3: TGTGCCAGCACCCTAGGACAGGGGGCGATAGATACGCAGTATTTT.

The rearrangement joins TRBV2 to TRBJ2-3; TRBD1 agrees at 7 bases. This CDR3 contains 14 residues. Germline loops: CDR1 SNHLY, CDR2 FYNNEI. V was clipped by 6 bases and J by 4 bases; unmatched bases: 7. CDR3 sequence reads: CASRVRQGPDTQYF. CDR3 bases: TGTGCCAGCAGGGTCCGACAGGGCCCAGATACGCAGTATTTT.

The chain is built from TRBV27 and TRBJ2-7; 8 bases are a match to TRBD2. CDR3 size: 14 residues. Unmatched junction bases numbered 4, after V lost 3 bases and J lost 3 bases. Per the germline V gene, CDR1 is MNHEY and CDR2 is SMNVEV (reference sequence). The CDR3 is CASSFVGRGYEQYF. The CDR3 DNA is TGTGCCAGCAGTTTTGTCGGGAGGGGCTACGAGCAGTACTTC.

The chain employs TRBV24-1 and TRBJ1-1; D is possibly TRBD1 (6 bases). This CDR3 has 14 residues. Trimming pared 8 bases from V and 1 base from J, leaving 13 bases between. The germline V gene has CDR1 KGHDR and CDR2 SFDVKD. The CDR3 DNA follows: TGTGCCACCAAATCGACAGGCACGAACACTGAAGCTTTCTTT. It encodes CATKSTGTNTEAFF.

This chain links TRBV7-8 with TRBJ1-1; TRBD1 aligns across 9 bases. With 5 bases clipped from V and 2 bases from J, the junction kept 6 bases outside the gene matches. Germline loops: CDR1 SGHVS, CDR2 FQNEAQ. The CDR3 totals 15 residues. The CDR3 coding sequence is TGTGCCAGCAGCGGGCCGACAGGGGGTAACACTGAAGCTTTCTTT. It specifies CASSGPTGGNTEAFF.

V gene TRBV4-3 combines with J gene TRBJ2-3, with D possibly matching TRBD2 (6 bases). Germline V gene sequence: CDR1 LGHNA, CDR2 YSLEER. The CDR3 length is 13 residues. V shed 5 bases and J shed 4 bases, with 10 bases lying between them. The CDR3 bases are TGCGCCAGCAGCTTCAAGCGGGCAGATACGCAGTATTTT. Protein product: CASSFKRADTQYF.

The CDR3 nucleotides read TGTGCCAGCAGCGCAAGGCTAGCTGGTGAGCAGTTCTTC. Its protein is CASSARLAGEQFF. This sequence joins TRBV5-5 and TRBJ2-1, with D possibly matching TRBD2 (5 bases). The CDR3 totals 13 residues. Germline CDR1 is SGHKS and CDR2 is YYEKEE (reference sequence). V gave up 4 bases and J gave up 9 bases, with 14 bases separating them.

The chain couples TRBV12-3 or TRBV12-4 to TRBJ1-1; TRBD1 aligns across 8 bases. V shed 6 bases and J 11 bases; nucleotides not matched to a gene: 8. This CDR3 is built from 12 residues. The DNA for the CDR3 is TGTGCCAGCAGATACCTGACAGGGGCGGCTTTCTTT. It codes for CASRYLTGAAFF.

This clone was detected a few times. J is TRBJ2-2 and V is TRBV10-1, with TRBD2 identical over 11 bases. The CDR3 runs to 19 residues. Germline values: CDR1 WNHNN, CDR2 SYGVQD (reference sequence). Trimming cost V 0 bases and J 4 bases; bases outside gene matches: 10. CDR3 sequence (DNA): TGCGCCAGCAGTGAGTCGGGGACTAGCGGACCCACGGGCACCGGGGAGCTGTTTTTT. As protein: CASSESGTSGPTGTGELFF.

This clone has only one observation. The V and J genes are TRBV27 and TRBJ2-3; D is undetermined. This CDR3 contains 11 residues. CDR1 MNHEY and CDR2 SMNVEV come from the germline V gene (reference sequence). The germline V and J ends were trimmed by 6 bases and 14 bases, with 15 bases remaining between them. The CDR3 loop reads CASSLRGTRYF. Written as DNA, the CDR3 is TGTGCCAGCAGCCTCCGCGGTACTCGGTATTTT.